The 14 T cell receptor beta chains below all came from one sample that was sequenced in a study of shared clonotypes between healthy human individuals. Clones were sequenced by immunoSEQ multiplex PCR, and TCRdb holds only the in-frame ones, with some missing. Of 2 million to 2.5 million clones in the sample, 85% to 95% were seen once. The sequencing input was naive CD4+ T cells from PBMCs. Subset given: CD45RA+ positively selected. These receptors all come from a man aged 18-30 years in good health. Some clones in this sample may be carry-over from other donors' samples.

Note on this clone: This same CDR3 is encoded by further DNA sequences in the sample. The V call is TRBV7-2, the J call TRBJ1-2; the match to TRBD1 covers 7 bases. V gave up 4 bases and J gave up 5 bases; unmatched junction bases: 4. This CDR3 is built from 13 residues. Germline V gene lookup returns CDR1 SGHTA and CDR2 FQGNSA. The CDR3, as DNA: TGTGCCAGCAGCTCAGGACAGGTATATGGCTACACCTTC. This encodes CASSSGQVYGYTF.

Only one count was recorded for this clone. The chain uses TRBV6-5 and TRBJ1-2; 8 nucleotides agree with TRBD1. Germline CDR1 is MNHEY and CDR2 is SVGAGI. Trimming at V came to 7 bases and at J to 2 bases, leaving 9 bases not matched to a gene. This CDR3 has 15 amino acids. The CDR3 DNA is TGTGCCAGCATCGACAGGGGCCCGCGAAACTATGGCTACACCTTC. This sequence encodes CASIDRGPRNYGYTF.

The chain is built from TRBV5-8 and TRBJ2-2; 8 nucleotides match TRBD2. The germline CDR1 and CDR2 sequences are SGHTS and YDEGEE. Germline trimming cut 4 bases from V and 5 bases from J; bases unmatched to any gene: 10. The CDR3 has 16 residues. In DNA, the CDR3 is TGTGCCAGCAGCCACAGGACTAGCCGGGGGACCGGGGAGCTGTTTTTT. The encoded protein is CASSHRTSRGTGELFF.

The chain uses TRBV29-1 and TRBJ1-1; 9 bases line up with TRBD1. V lost 7 bases to trimming and J lost 1 base; unmatched junction nucleotides: 13. CDR3 length: 16 residues. CDR1 and CDR2 (germline): SQVTM, ANQGSEA. In DNA, the CDR3 is TGCAGCGCCACGGCCTCACAGGGGGCCGGGAACACTGAAGCTTTCTTT. Translating gives CSATASQGAGNTEAFF.

The sample holds a few counts of this clone. The rearrangement links TRBV5-3 to TRBJ2-2; D is perhaps TRBD2 (5 bases). TRBV5-3 is given ORF status, its function remaining uncertain. The CDR3 length is 14 residues. Trimming pared 0 bases from V and 4 bases from J, leaving 7 bases between. The DNA for the CDR3 is TGTGCCAGAAGCTTGGAAGGGAGCACCGGGGAGCTGTTTTTT. Translation: CARSLEGSTGELFF.

Turning to this clone: This is likely an artifact of a read error, given a far larger clone one base away. The chain employs TRBV7-2 and TRBJ2-7; 7 bases are a match to TRBD1. CDR1 SGHTA and CDR2 FQGNSA come from the germline V gene. Trimming removed 5 bases from V and 0 bases from J; junction bases left unmatched: 4. CDR3 length: 14 residues. CDR3 protein: CASSTTGSSYEQYF. DNA of the CDR3: TGTGCCAGCAGCACGACAGGGAGCTCCTACGAGCAGTACTTC.

The chain uses TRBV19 and TRBJ1-2, with 7 bases lining up with TRBD1. V dropped 2 bases and J dropped 7; count of bases not matched to a gene: 4. Per the germline V gene, CDR1 is LNHDA and CDR2 is SQIVND (reference sequence). The CDR3 extends over 13 amino acids. The CDR3 protein is CASSIRGGLGYTF. Written as DNA, the CDR3 is TGTGCCAGTAGTATAAGAGGGGGCCTTGGCTACACCTTC.

The chain has TRBV6-5 and TRBJ1-2; no clear D. Germline V gene data show CDR1 as MNHEY and CDR2 as SVGAGI. This CDR3 is built from 14 residues. Trimming pared 7 bases from V and 0 bases from J, leaving 12 bases between. CDR3 sequence reads: CASTRSVANYGYTF. In DNA, the CDR3 is TGTGCCAGCACCCGGTCCGTCGCTAACTATGGCTACACCTTC.

The chain recombines TRBV5-1 with TRBJ2-7, with D unclear. The CDR3 has 14 residues. The germline gives CDR1 SGHRS, CDR2 YFSETQ. V lost 4 bases to trimming and J lost 2 bases, with 13 bases between them. The CDR3 nucleotides are TGCGCCAGCAGCCGAACCGTTAACGCCTACGAGCAGTACTTC. The encoded protein is CASSRTVNAYEQYF. Complete variable domain (other parts from reference TRBV5-1 and TRBJ2-7): KAGVTQTPRYLIKTRGQQVTLSCSPISGHRSVSWYQQTPGQGLQFLFEYFSETQRNKGNFPGRFSGRQFSNSRSEMNVSTLELGDSALYLCASSRTVNAYEQYFGPGTRLTVT.

Worth noting for this clone: The sample contains more than one DNA sequence encoding this CDR3. This chain uses TRBV28 with TRBJ1-2, with D uncertain. V was pared by 8 bases and J by 4 bases, with 8 bases between. CDR3 length: 11 amino acids. Germline values: CDR1 MDHEN, CDR2 SYDVKM. CDR3 nucleotide sequence: TGTGCCAGCGGTACGGTCTATGGCTACACCTTC. It encodes CASGTVYGYTF.

This chain joins TRBV7-9 and TRBJ2-7; D remains unclear. Trimming removed 3 bases from V and 7 bases from J, with 10 bases in between. The CDR3 totals 12 residues. Germline loops: CDR1 SEHNR, CDR2 FQNEAQ (reference sequence). DNA of the CDR3: TGTGCCAGCAGCTTTCGACCGGCGGAGCAGTACTTC. This gives the protein CASSFRPAEQYF.

The V gene is TRBV4-1, the J gene TRBJ2-5; no definite D call. V was shortened by 5 bases and J by 1 base, with 14 bases between the two germline ends. The CDR3 loop spans 15 amino acids. In germline, CDR1 is MGHRA, CDR2 YSYEKL. CDR3 sequence (DNA): TGCGCCAGCAGCAACACGGCGGTGGGCCAAGAGACCCAGTACTTC. Its protein product is CASSNTAVGQETQYF.

The rearrangement uses TRBV18 and TRBJ2-2; 10 bases map to TRBD1. CDR1 KGHSH and CDR2 LQKENI come from the germline V gene. This CDR3 region has 15 residues. V was pared by 4 bases and J by 5 bases, with 4 bases of the junction left unmatched. Here the CDR3 reads CASSLRTGGTGELFF. The CDR3 nucleotides are TGTGCCAGCTCACTCCGGACAGGGGGGACCGGGGAGCTGTTTTTT.

The genes are TRBV28 and TRBJ1-1; D is unclear. Trimming removed 8 bases from V and 1 base from J, with 14 bases in between. CDR3 length: 14 residues. Germline values: CDR1 MDHEN, CDR2 SYDVKM. The CDR3 sequence is CASFSWAANTEAFF. The CDR3 bases are TGTGCCAGCTTTAGCTGGGCGGCGAACACTGAAGCTTTCTTT.